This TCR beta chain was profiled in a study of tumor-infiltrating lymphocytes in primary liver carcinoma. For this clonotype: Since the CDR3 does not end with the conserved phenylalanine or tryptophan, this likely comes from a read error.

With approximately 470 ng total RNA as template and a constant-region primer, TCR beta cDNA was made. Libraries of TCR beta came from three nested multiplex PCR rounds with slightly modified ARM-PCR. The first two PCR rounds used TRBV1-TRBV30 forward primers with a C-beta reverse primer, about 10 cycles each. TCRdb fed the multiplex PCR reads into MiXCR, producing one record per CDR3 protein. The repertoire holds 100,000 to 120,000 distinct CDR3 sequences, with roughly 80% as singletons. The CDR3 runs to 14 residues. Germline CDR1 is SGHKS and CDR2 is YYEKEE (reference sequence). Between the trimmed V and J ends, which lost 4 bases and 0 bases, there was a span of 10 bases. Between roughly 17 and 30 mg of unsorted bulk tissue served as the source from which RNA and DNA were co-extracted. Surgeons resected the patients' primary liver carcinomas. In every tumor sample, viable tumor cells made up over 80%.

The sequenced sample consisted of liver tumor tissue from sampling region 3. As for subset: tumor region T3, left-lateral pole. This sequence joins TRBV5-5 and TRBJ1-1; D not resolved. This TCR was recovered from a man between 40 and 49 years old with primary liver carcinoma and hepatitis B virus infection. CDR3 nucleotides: TGTGCCAGCAGCGCTATATCCATGAACACTGAAGCTTTCATT. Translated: CASSAISMNTEAFI.